The 18 T cell receptor beta chains below were found in one sample sequenced in a study of blood T cell repertoires in COVID-19. The assay was immunoSEQ multiplex PCR, and TCRdb's table has in-frame clones only and misses some. The data contain some 190,000 clones, around 85% of them singletons. The specimen was peripheral blood. The receptors stem from a person aged 70 to 79 with COVID-19, enrolled during active disease.

J is TRBJ2-2 and V is TRBV5-6, with a possible D match to TRBD2 (5 bases). Trimming took 0 bases from V and 4 from J, leaving 7 bases between them. Germline V gene sequence: CDR1 SGHDT, CDR2 YYEEEE. This CDR3 comprises 14 residues. CDR3 in DNA: TGTGCCAGCAGCTTGGGGGCGGGCACCGGGGAGCTGTTTTTT. Protein sequence: CASSLGAGTGELFF.

The chain is built from TRBV11-1 and TRBJ2-7; 7 nucleotides agree with TRBD1. Germline V CDR1 and CDR2: SGHAT, FQDESV (reference sequence). With V trimmed by 3 bases and J by 3 bases, 5 bases remained unmatched. The CDR3 is made up of 14 amino acids. The CDR3 sequence: CASSFSRTGYEQYF. The CDR3 DNA sequence: TGTGCCAGCAGCTTTAGCCGGACAGGCTACGAGCAGTACTTC.

This sequence joins TRBV18 and TRBJ2-7, with D tentatively TRBD2 (5 bases). Per germline, CDR1 KGHSH and CDR2 LQKENI. V lost 1 base to trimming and J lost 0 bases, with 7 bases between them. The CDR3 loop spans 14 amino acids. The CDR3 DNA reads as TGTGCCAGCTCACCACGGGAGAGCTCCTACGAGCAGTACTTC. Translation gives CASSPRESSYEQYF.

A word on this clone: This CDR3 is also generated by other DNA sequences in the sample. The CDR3 is CASSTGTTNEKLFF. The CDR3, as DNA: TGTGCCAGTAGTACGGGGACAACTAATGAAAAACTGTTTTTT. The rearrangement joins TRBV19 to TRBJ1-4, with no clear D. The germline V gene has CDR1 LNHDA and CDR2 SQIVND (reference sequence). Trimming took 4 bases from V and 0 from J, leaving 6 bases between them. The length of the CDR3 is 14 residues.

The CDR3 protein is CASSQRLRDRRGYTF. CDR3 coding DNA: TGTGCCAGCAGTCAAAGACTCCGGGACAGGCGGGGCTACACCTTC. The chain is built from TRBV6-5 and TRBJ1-2; TRBD1 aligns across 8 bases. V was clipped by 5 bases and J by 8 bases; unmatched bases: 13. CDR1 is MNHEY and CDR2 is SVGAGI in the germline V gene. The CDR3 runs 15 residues.

This clone occurred a few times. V and J are TRBV7-9 and TRBJ1-2; D is ambiguous. Looked up from germline, CDR1 is SEHNR and CDR2 is FQNEAQ (reference sequence). The CDR3 loop spans 13 amino acids. V lost 3 bases, J lost 0 bases, and 5 bases lay in between. The CDR3 DNA follows: TGTGCCAGCAGCTTTCTTGCTAACTATGGCTACACCTTC. It yields the protein CASSFLANYGYTF.

V and J are TRBV24-1 and TRBJ1-2; 7 bases match TRBD1. Trimming removed 7 bases from V and 3 bases from J; junction bases left unmatched: 10. The CDR3 is made up of 15 amino acids. Germline loops: CDR1 KGHDR, CDR2 SFDVKD. CDR3 nucleotides: TGTGCCACCAGCAAGACAGGGTACGGAGACTATGGCTACACCTTC. Amino acid sequence: CATSKTGYGDYGYTF.

V and J are TRBV7-3 and TRBJ2-7, with 7 bases that match TRBD1. The V gene's germline CDR1 is SGHTA and CDR2 FQGTGA. The CDR3 consists of 15 residues. The ends lost 1 base at V and 0 bases at J; junction bases unmatched: 3. CDR3: CASSLMAGGSYEQYF. The CDR3 DNA sequence: TGTGCCAGCAGCTTAATGGCAGGGGGCTCCTACGAGCAGTACTTC.

The genes are TRBV19 and TRBJ2-2, with D hard to call. The CDR3 length is 17 residues. V was pared by 1 base and J by 0 bases, with 12 bases between. Germline CDR1 reads LNHDA; CDR2 reads SQIVND (reference sequence). This CDR3 reads CASSIVGGYANTGELFF. In DNA, the CDR3 is TGTGCCAGTAGTATAGTAGGCGGATACGCGAACACCGGGGAGCTGTTTTTT.

This clone was detected once. This chain joins TRBV27 and TRBJ1-6; tentatively, D is TRBD1 (6 bases). V lost 0 bases to trimming and J lost 3 bases, with 9 bases between them. Germline V gene lookup returns CDR1 MNHEY and CDR2 SMNVEV (reference sequence). The CDR3 loop spans 16 amino acids. CDR3: CASSLSGTLYNSPLHF. The CDR3 bases are TGTGCCAGCAGTTTATCCGGGACACTCTATAATTCACCCCTCCACTTT.

The genes are TRBV28 and TRBJ1-5; no reliable D call. The germline V gene encodes CDR1 MDHEN and CDR2 SYDVKM. With 10 bases removed from V and 6 bases from J, the gap between germline ends came to 19 bases. CDR3 size: 14 residues. The CDR3 reads CATTVSLGGQPQHF. CDR3 DNA sequence: TGTGCCACCACAGTCAGTTTAGGAGGTCAGCCCCAGCATTTT.

The V and J genes are TRBV27 and TRBJ2-2; maybe TRBD1 (6 bases). This CDR3 comprises 17 residues. The V gene lost 5 bases and the J gene lost 3 bases, with 19 bases spanning the gap. CDR1 is MNHEY, CDR2 SMNVEV, per germline (reference sequence). The CDR3 is CASSPLWTPGDTGELFF. The CDR3 coding sequence is TGTGCCAGCAGTCCCCTCTGGACCCCAGGGGACACCGGGGAGCTGTTTTTT.

This chain connects TRBV12-3 or TRBV12-4 to TRBJ1-5; no reliable D call. Trimming stripped 4 bases from V and 8 bases from J, with 9 bases between. The CDR3 is 12 residues long. The CDR3 coding sequence is TGTGCCAGCAGTTATCCCGGTGAGCCCCAGCATTTT. Translation: CASSYPGEPQHF.

The chain recombines TRBV6-4 with TRBJ2-4; 8 bases are a match to TRBD1. This CDR3 has 14 residues. Germline-derived CDR1 and CDR2 are MRHNA and SNTAGT. Trimming cost V 9 bases and J 0 bases; bases outside gene matches: 4. CDR3 coding DNA: TGTGCCAGTAGCAGGGGGCGAGCCAAAAACATTCAGTACTTC. This gives the protein CASSRGRAKNIQYF.

This chain links TRBV27 with TRBJ2-7, with D uncertain. Germline CDR1 and CDR2: MNHEY and SMNVEV (reference sequence). The CDR3 is made up of 14 amino acids. Trimming cost V 5 bases and J 2 bases, with 13 bases left between them. The CDR3 DNA sequence: TGTGCCAGCAGTCCGACTCCTATCCCCTACGAGCAGTACTTC. As protein: CASSPTPIPYEQYF.

The chain carries TRBV5-6 and TRBJ1-5, with D maybe TRBD1 (5 bases). Germline V gene sequence: CDR1 SGHDT, CDR2 YYEEEE. V lost 5 bases and J lost 0, with 21 bases in between. This CDR3 has 18 residues. In DNA, the CDR3 is TGTGCCAGCAGTCGCGGTGGGGCGTTGCTCGATAGCAATCAGCCCCAGCATTTT. This translates into CASSRGGALLDSNQPQHF.

The chain joins TRBV28 to TRBJ1-5, with a weak D call TRBD1 (6 bases). Germline V lookup: CDR1 MDHEN, CDR2 SYDVKM. This CDR3 is built from 14 residues. The germline V and J ends were trimmed by 5 bases and 6 bases, with 14 bases remaining between them. This CDR3 reads CASSPQAGVQPQHF. CDR3 nucleotides: TGTGCCAGCAGTCCCCAGGCAGGGGTTCAGCCCCAGCATTTT.

The chain has TRBV29-1 and TRBJ2-7; a weak D match, TRBD1 (5 bases). This CDR3 spans 14 amino acids. Trimming pared 2 bases from V and 2 bases from J, leaving 13 bases between. Looked up from germline, CDR1 is SQVTM and CDR2 is ANQGSEA. CDR3 loop: CSVEWAGIPYEQYF. In DNA, the CDR3 is TGCAGCGTTGAATGGGCAGGGATCCCCTACGAGCAGTACTTC.